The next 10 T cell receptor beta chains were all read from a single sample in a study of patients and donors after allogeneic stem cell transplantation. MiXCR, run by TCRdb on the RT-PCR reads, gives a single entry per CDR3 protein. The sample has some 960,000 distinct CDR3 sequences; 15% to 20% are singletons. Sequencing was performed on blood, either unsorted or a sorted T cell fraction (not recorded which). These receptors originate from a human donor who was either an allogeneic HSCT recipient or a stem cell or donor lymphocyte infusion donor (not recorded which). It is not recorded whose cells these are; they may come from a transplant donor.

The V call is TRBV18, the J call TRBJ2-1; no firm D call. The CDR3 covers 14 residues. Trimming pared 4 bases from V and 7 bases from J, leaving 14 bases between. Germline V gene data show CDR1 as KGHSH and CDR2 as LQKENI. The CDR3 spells CASSLRTEANEQFF. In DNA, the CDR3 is TGTGCCAGCTCACTTCGGACCGAAGCGAATGAGCAGTTCTTC.

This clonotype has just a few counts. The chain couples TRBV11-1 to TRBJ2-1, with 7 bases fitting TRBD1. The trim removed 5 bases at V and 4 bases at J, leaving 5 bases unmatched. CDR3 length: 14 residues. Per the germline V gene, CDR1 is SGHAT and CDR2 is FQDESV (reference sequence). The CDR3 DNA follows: TGTGCCAGCAGCGTGGGACAGCAGTACAATGAGCAGTTCTTC. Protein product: CASSVGQQYNEQFF.

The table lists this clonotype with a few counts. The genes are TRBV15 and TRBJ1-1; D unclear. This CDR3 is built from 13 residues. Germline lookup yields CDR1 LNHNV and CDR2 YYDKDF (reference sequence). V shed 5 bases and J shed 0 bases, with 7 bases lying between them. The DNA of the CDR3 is TGTGCCACCAGCGCCTCGATGAACACTGAAGCTTTCTTT. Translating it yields CATSASMNTEAFF.

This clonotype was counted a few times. The CDR3: CASSYSGGLGTQYF. In DNA, the CDR3 is TGTGCCAGCAGTTACTCCGGGGGTCTTGGGACCCAGTACTTC. The rearrangement joins TRBV6-5 to TRBJ2-5; TRBD2 is a possible D gene (6 bases). CDR1 and CDR2 from the germline V gene are MNHEY and SVGAGI. The CDR3 covers 14 residues. The ends were cut back, 0 bases at V and 7 bases at J, with 12 bases in the middle.

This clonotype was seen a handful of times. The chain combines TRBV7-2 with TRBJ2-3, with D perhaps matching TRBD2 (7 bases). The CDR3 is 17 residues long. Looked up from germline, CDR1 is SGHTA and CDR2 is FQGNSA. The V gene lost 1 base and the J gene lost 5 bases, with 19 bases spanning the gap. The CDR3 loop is CASSLVGWGGTVDTQYF. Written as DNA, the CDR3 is TGTGCCAGCAGCTTAGTGGGGTGGGGGGGCACGGTAGATACGCAGTATTTT.

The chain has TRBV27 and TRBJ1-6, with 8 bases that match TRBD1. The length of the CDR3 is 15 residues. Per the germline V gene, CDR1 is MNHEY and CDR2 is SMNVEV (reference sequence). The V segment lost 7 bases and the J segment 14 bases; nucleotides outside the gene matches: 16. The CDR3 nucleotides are TGTGCCAGCAAACGGACAGGGAATTCGGGTGTTTCCCTCCACTTT. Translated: CASKRTGNSGVSLHF.

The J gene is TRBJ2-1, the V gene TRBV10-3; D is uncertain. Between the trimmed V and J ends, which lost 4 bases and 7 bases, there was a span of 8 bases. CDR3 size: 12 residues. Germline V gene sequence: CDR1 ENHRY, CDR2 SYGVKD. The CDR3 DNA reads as TGTGCCATCAGTGGGCAGAGGAATGAGCAGTTCTTC. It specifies CAISGQRNEQFF.

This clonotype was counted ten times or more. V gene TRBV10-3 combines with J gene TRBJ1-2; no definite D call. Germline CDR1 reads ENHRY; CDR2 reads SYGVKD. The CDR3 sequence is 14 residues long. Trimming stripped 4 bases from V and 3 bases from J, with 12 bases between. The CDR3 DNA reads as TGTGCCATCAGTGCCGGTACACCCGACTATGGCTACACCTTC. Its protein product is CAISAGTPDYGYTF.

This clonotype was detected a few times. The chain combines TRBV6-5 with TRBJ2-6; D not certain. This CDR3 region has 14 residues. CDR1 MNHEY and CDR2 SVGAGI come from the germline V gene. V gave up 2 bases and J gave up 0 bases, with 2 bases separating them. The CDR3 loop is CASSYHSGANVLTF. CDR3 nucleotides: TGTGCCAGCAGTTACCACTCTGGGGCCAACGTCCTGACTTTC.

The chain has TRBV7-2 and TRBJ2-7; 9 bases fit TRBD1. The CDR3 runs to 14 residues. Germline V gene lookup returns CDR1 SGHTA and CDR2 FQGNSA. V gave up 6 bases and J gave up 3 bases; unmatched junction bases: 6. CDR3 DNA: TGTGCCAGCAGTCCACAGGGGGCTTTCTACGAGCAGTACTTC. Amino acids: CASSPQGAFYEQYF.